Listed below are T cell receptor beta chains from one sample, sequenced in a study of T cells after yellow fever vaccination. TCRdb independently ran MiXCR on the 5' RACE reads; one entry per CDR3 protein. The sample lists tens of thousands of distinct CDR3 sequences, over 5.5% occurring once. The sequences come from PBMCs, either bulk or a sorted T-cell subset (CD4+, CD8+, memory, or dextramer-sorted; not recorded which), collected on the day of the yellow fever booster vaccination. These receptors originate from a man in his thirties or forties who received the YFV17D yellow fever vaccine. CDR3s include the opening cysteine and the closing phenylalanine or tryptophan.

>TRBJ1-1|TRBV12-3/TRBV12-4
CASSRQGAGTEAFF
>TRBJ2-3|TRBV29-1
CSGSGYSTDTQYF
>TRBJ2-2|TRBV5-4
CASSGNSGTSGITGELFF
>TRBJ1-5|TRBV29-1
CSVGTGNDQPQHF
>TRBJ2-5|TRBV7-9
CASSLTDGKETQYF
>TRBJ1-1|TRBV2
CASSEAFDTEAFF
>TRBJ2-2|TRBV29-1
CSGLTGNTGELFF
>TRBJ2-5|TRBV6-5
CASSYRAGARETQYF
>TRBJ2-3|TRBV10-3
CAISEFTDTQYF
>TRBJ2-7|TRBV18
CASSPFQGKGMMEQYF
>TRBJ2-1|TRBV5-5
CASSLADKVGRAFF
>TRBJ1-6|TRBV9
CASSVESGEGNSPLHF
>TRBJ2-3|TRBV2
CASSPRTGSGDTQYF
>TRBJ2-5|TRBV19
CASSISPDPRKETQYF
>TRBJ2-5|TRBV6-5
CASSYGGEKETQYF
>TRBJ2-3|TRBV5-6
CASSRVRRGDTQYF
>TRBJ2-6|TRBV27
CASSLGGANVLTF
>TRBJ2-1|TRBV6-5
CASSPMWGRNEQFF
>TRBJ2-7|TRBV11-2
CASSTRLAHYEQYF
>TRBJ2-3|TRBV7-2
CASSLVVASTDTQYF
>TRBJ2-7|TRBV20-1
CSASPAPYEQYF
>TRBJ2-7|TRBV11-2
CASSRGQIYEQYF
>TRBJ1-5|TRBV5-6
CASSGTGMGMGPQHF
>TRBJ2-3|TRBV7-9
CASSHLGGSGRAVTQYF
>TRBJ2-7|TRBV29-1
CSVGGQGLDEQYF
>TRBJ2-7|TRBV9
CASSVNYAATGEQYF
>TRBJ1-1|TRBV11-2
CASSLLDREAFF
>TRBJ2-1|TRBV12-3/TRBV12-4
CASSLMAGLDEQFF
>TRBJ1-1|TRBV5-1
CASSPQTGDTEAFF
>TRBJ2-3|TRBV29-1
CSVTLSGGRGDTQYF
>TRBJ1-2|TRBV4-2
CASSQDTRGGYTF
>TRBJ2-7|TRBV20-1
CSAISGSDGERYF
>TRBJ1-4|TRBV27
CASSLHSPEDEKLFF